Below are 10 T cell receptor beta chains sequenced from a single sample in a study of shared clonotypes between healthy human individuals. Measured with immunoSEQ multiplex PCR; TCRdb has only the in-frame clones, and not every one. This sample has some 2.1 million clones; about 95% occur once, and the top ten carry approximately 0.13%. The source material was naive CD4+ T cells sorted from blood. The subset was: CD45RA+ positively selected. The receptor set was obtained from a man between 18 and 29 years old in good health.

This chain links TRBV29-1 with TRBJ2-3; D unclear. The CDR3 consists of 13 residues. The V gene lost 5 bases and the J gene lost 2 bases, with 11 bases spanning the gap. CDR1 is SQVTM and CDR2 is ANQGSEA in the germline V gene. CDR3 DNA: TGCAGCGTTCGAGGAAGGCACACAGATACGCAGTATTTT. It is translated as CSVRGRHTDTQYF.

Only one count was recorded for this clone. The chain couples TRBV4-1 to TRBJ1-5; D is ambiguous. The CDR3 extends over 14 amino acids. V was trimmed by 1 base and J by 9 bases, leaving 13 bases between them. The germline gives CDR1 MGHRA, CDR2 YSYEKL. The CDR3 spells CASSQAGPVLPQHF. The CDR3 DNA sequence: TGCGCCAGCAGCCAAGCCGGGCCGGTGCTGCCCCAGCATTTT.

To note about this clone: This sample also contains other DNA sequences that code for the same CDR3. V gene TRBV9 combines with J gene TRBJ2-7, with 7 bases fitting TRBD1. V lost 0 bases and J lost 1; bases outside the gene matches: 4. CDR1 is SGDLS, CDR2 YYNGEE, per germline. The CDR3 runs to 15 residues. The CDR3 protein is CASSVAPGQSYEQYF. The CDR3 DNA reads TGTGCCAGCAGCGTAGCCCCGGGACAGTCCTACGAGCAGTACTTC.

CDR3 sequence: CASRRGGADEQYF. DNA for the CDR3: TGTGCCAGCAGACGCGGGGGGGCAGACGAGCAGTACTTC. The chain links TRBV6-5 to TRBJ2-7, with 9 bases aligning to TRBD2. CDR1 and CDR2 from the germline V gene are MNHEY and SVGAGI. J lost 5 bases, V lost 6 bases, and 5 bases had no gene match. The CDR3 is made up of 13 amino acids.

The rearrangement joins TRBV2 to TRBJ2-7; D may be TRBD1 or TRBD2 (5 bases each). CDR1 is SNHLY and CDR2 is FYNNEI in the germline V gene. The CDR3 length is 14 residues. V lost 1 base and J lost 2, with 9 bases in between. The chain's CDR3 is CASSEEMGAYEQYF. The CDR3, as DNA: TGTGCCAGCAGTGAAGAGATGGGGGCCTACGAGCAGTACTTC.

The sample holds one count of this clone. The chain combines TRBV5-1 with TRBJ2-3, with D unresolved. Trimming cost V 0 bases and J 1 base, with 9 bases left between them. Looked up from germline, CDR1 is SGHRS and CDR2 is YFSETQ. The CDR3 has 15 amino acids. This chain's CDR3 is CASSLASTRTDTQYF. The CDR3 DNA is TGCGCCAGCAGCTTGGCGTCCACCCGCACAGATACGCAGTATTTT.

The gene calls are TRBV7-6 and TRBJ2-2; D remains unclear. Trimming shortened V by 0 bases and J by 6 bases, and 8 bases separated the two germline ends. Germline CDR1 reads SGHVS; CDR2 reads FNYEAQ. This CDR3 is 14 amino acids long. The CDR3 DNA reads TGTGCCAGCAGCTTAGCGGTGATAGCCGGGGAGCTGTTTTTT. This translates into CASSLAVIAGELFF.

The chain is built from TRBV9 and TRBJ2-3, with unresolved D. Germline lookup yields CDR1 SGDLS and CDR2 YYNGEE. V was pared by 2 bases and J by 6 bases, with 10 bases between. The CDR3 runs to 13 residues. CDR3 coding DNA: TGTGCCAGCAGCGTCGTCAGCTTTGATACGCAGTATTTT. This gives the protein CASSVVSFDTQYF.

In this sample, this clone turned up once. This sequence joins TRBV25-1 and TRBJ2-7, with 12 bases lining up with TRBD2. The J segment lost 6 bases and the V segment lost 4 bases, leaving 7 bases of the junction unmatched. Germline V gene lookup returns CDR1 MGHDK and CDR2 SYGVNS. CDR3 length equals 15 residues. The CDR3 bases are TGTGCCAGCAGTGCCTGGACTAGCGGGACCGGCGAGCAGTACTTC. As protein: CASSAWTSGTGEQYF.

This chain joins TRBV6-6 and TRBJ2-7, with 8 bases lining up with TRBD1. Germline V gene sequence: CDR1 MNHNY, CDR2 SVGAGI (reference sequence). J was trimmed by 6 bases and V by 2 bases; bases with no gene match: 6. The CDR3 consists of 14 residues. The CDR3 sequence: CASSYVAGGGEQYF. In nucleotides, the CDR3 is TGTGCCAGCAGTTACGTCGCAGGGGGCGGCGAGCAGTACTTC.